This section outlines one T cell receptor beta chain sequence together with its context. Its antigen specificity is not known. Per-base qualities were not stored, and no clone one base away is much larger. Library prep was done by the immunoSEQ multiplex PCR assay. A mixture of 60 forward primers for TCR Vbeta segments and 13 reverse primers for TCR Jbeta segments was used in the multiplex PCR. The CDR3 region of rearranged TCR beta genes was amplified from genomic DNA by a multiplex PCR assay. The amplified TCR beta libraries were sequenced on the Illumina HiSeq System as 87-base-pair reads. As for the original processing: A later analysis counted 65 million to 90 million unique TCR beta chains across the 650 to 700 repertoires, and 9.5 million to 11 million of these chains were shared by at least two donors. A nearest-neighbor algorithm error-corrected the raw reads and collapsed the reads into unique sequences, merging closely related sequences to remove PCR and sequencing errors. Alignment of CDR3 sequences to IMGT reference sequences was used to assign V, D and J gene segments. For a sequence to be retained, at least a six-nucleotide match to both a V gene segment and a J gene segment was required. Rearrangements were called productive when the CDR3 lacked stop codons and stayed in frame with V and J; all others were non-productive. CDR3 was defined according to IMGT convention as the region running from the second conserved V-encoded cysteine to the conserved J-encoded phenylalanine. The earlier analysis of about 640 of the donors excluded any sequence lacking an unambiguous match to a single V gene segment. In an earlier analysis of approximately 550 of the donors, V segments were called functional above 56.7% productive rearrangements and were called segregating when the between-donor standard deviation exceeded 5%. A statistical classification framework was built for diagnosing cytomegalovirus status from the catalog of TCR beta chain sequences. A later analysis assigned V and J genes by comparing TCR nucleotide sequences with IMGT/GENE-DB human TR gene sequences. The TCRdist pipeline was used in a later analysis to assign CDR3 sequences and most-parsimonious VDJ recombination scenarios. In a later analysis, each TCR beta chain was defined by its CDR3 amino acid sequence together with its V-gene family, and reads without a unique V-gene family were excluded. As a way to deal with suspected cross-contamination and a sequencing artifact, a later analysis dropped 500 to 700 nucleotide sequences that were highly shared and had low generation probability. In a later analysis, a clonal expansion index for each public chain was calculated from normalized within-repertoire ranks of inferred template counts. A later analysis computed generation probabilities with a VDJ recombination model fitted to out-of-frame rearrangements, and checked the results against IGoR. In a later analysis, TCR-TCR, TCR-HLA and TCR-CMV co-occurrence was scored with hypergeometric tests, and a repertoire-size bias correction was applied to TCR pairs. False discovery rates were estimated in a later analysis by permuting HLA or CMV assignments 20 times. In a later analysis, co-occurring TCRs were grouped with DBSCAN, and TCRdist sequence similarity was added when clustering was performed within HLA-allele-positive subsets. Repertoires with fewer than 30,000 or more than 120,000 public chains, plus five repertoires with anomalous nucleotide sharing, were excluded from co-occurrence clustering. TCRdb provides this immuneACCESS table in a form limited to in-frame rearrangements. Some clones are lacking; in checked studies, under half of them reflect an unresolved V gene, and why the rest are absent is not known. V, J and clone size reflect that table, while D and trimming were determined from the DNA. Present in this sample are roughly 120,000 clones, roughly 84% of which were seen just once. The ten most abundant clones make up approximately 5.6% of the sample.

In total, roughly 710 healthy bone marrow donors made up the cohort. At the time of sampling, all cohort members were nominally healthy, though unrecorded immune exposures were likely present. The donor tested CMV seropositive, placing the donor among the 289 seropositive members of the cohort. Every donor gave a peripheral blood sample, and the peripheral blood mononuclear cells from that sample were used for TCR beta sequencing. Genomic DNA extraction from the blood cell samples was performed with the Qiagen DNeasy Blood Extraction Kit. Trimming at the junction amounts to 6 bases on V and 1 base on J, and the germline ends lie 15 bases apart. The CDR3 goes from the cysteine to the phenylalanine over 15 residues. Only the CDR3 region is kept as DNA, spanning 45 bases read in frame from base 1. CDR1 MGHDK and CDR2 SYGVNS were looked up in the germline V gene. The data were taken from a study of cytomegalovirus exposure and HLA in healthy donors (dated by TCRdb to 2016 to 2017). Study-level background: According to an earlier analysis of a few hundred of the donors, 200 million or so T cells yielded 90 million to 140 million unique TCR beta sequences and 276 Gb of sequence data. Roughly five DR-DQ haplotypes were handled as single units for association and clustering, since linkage in the cohort was strong. An earlier analysis of 587 of the donors applied high-throughput TCR beta sequencing to assess whether each TCR beta V gene segment acted as functional or pseudogenic. A later genetic analysis took genome-wide SNP genotypes for about 60% of the roughly 670 donors and used that subset as a discovery cohort. Typing coverage differed by locus: A, B, C, DRB1 and DQB1 were typed in roughly 629-640 donors, DQA1 in 522, DPA1 in 600 to 610, and DPB1 in 450 to 490. The aim of the study was to test whether cataloging public T cell receptors could identify signatures of past pathogen exposure. Both class I and class II loci were covered by HLA typing, at four-digit resolution. Along with the roughly 700-subject first cohort, a separate validation cohort of about 110 different subjects was used. The T cell repertoires of under 750 subjects were profiled by immunosequencing and related to cytomegalovirus serostatus. High-throughput TCR immunosequencing, statistical association of individual TCRs with disease status, and machine learning were combined to predict cytomegalovirus infection status. A later analysis re-examined previously published TCR beta repertoires from hundreds of donors and added high-resolution HLA genotyping to investigate patterns of TCR occurrence. An early release that covered 500 to 800 HLA-typed donors contained 250 to 350 gigabases of sequencing data and 80 million or so unique TCR sequences. All discovery cohort repertoires had been generated using a single sequencing platform. Donor age, sex, ethnicity and CMV serostatus were compiled together with the repertoire data. Among the roughly 400 genotyped donors, more than 70% belonged to the genetic ancestry cluster associated with self-reported Caucasian donors. On average, around 230,000 unique TCR beta nucleotide sequences were sequenced per donor among 350 to 400 genotyped donors of the cohort, with around 19% of those sequences being non-productive. Rather than drawing on any new phenotypic data, the later analysis identified candidate immune exposures from TCR beta sequences and the way those sequences occurred across donors.

The research as a whole found: According to a later genetic analysis, donors in an Asian-associated ancestry cluster had fewer N-insertions in productive TCRs than the approximately 690-donor mean. A group of highly shared sequence variants was considered likely to be a technical artifact of the sequencing pipeline. Because the 87-base-pair reads could not distinguish some IMGT-functional V segments, including TRBV6-2 and TRBV6-3, those segments were excluded. V-gene and J-gene trimming of TCR beta chains was associated with a missense DCLRE1C variant in a later genetic analysis, and the association was replicated in an independent cohort. A later analysis reported that several top co-occurrence clusters appeared linked to parvovirus B19, influenza, CMV and Epstein-Barr virus. Most CMV-associated TCR beta chains appeared to be HLA-restricted in a later analysis, and the HLA associations seemed to be driven largely by CMV exposure. It was suggested by the authors that the approach could potentially be generalized to other disease states and immunological phenotypes. In an earlier analysis of 587 of the donors, most TCR beta V segments appeared in productive rearrangements about 87% or about 30% of the time, broadly matching IMGT annotations. Most TCR sequences were seen in very few donors, while some public TCRs were found in many individuals. A further reported finding was that TCR beta sequences accurately predicted the HLA-A and HLA-B alleles for most subjects in the first cohort. Specific HLA alleles were associated with 15,000 to 20,000 TCR beta sequences at a false discovery rate of 0.05 in a later analysis. Only TCR beta chains were sequenced in this cohort, and the absence of alpha or paired-chain data limited detectable features. Because counts were too low, some 17 rarely observed V segments, including chromosome 9 orphons, were excluded from the earlier analysis of 587 of the donors. HLA typing was unavailable for some donors at each locus, so association tests used only the typed subset. A few of the identified cytomegalovirus-associated TCR beta chains were confirmed in vitro to be specific for cytomegalovirus antigens. Presence/absence analyses assumed roughly uniform sequencing depth across donors, an assumption that may not hold. Assigning TCR associations to individual alleles was difficult when HLA alleles, especially DR and DQ, strongly co-occurred. The study gave a list of over 150 TCR beta chains associated with cytomegalovirus. Correlated functional status among segregating V segments might be attributable to linkage disequilibrium, but an unknown experimental factor could not be ruled out. Cytomegalovirus status was reported to be diagnosed by the classifier with high specificity and sensitivity in both the original and validation cohorts. In a later analysis, TCR association rates were found to vary across HLA loci, with the most associated TCRs seen for DRB1 alleles and the fewest for HLA-C alleles. A later analysis found that HLA-associated TCR beta chains were more clonally expanded and had lower generation probabilities than equally common non-associated chains. CMV serostatus was the only immune exposure information available for the cohort.

Sample: PBMCs. The rearranged segments are TRBV25-1 and TRBJ1-1; no D gene call is confident. The source is a man aged 30 to 39 in good health and CMV-seropositive. The CDR3 protein is CASSSHSLANTEAFF. In nucleotide form, the sequence is TGTGCCAGCAGCAGCCACAGTCTTGCGAACACTGAAGCTTTCTTT.